This is a list of T cell receptor beta chains from one sample in a study of somatic mutations in cytotoxic T cells in rheumatoid arthritis. Using immunoSEQ multiplex PCR, the repertoire was profiled, and TCRdb retains in-frame clones only, with some absent. This table holds 15,000 to 20,000 clones, less than 90% found once. The specimen was CD8+ T cells sorted from blood. These receptors all come from an adult with rheumatoid arthritis. CDR3s include the opening cysteine and the closing phenylalanine or tryptophan. The D gene is left open where the match is weak. Clone sizes are given selectively: once, few, many, or a class where the clone is expanded.

>TRBD1|TRBJ2-7|-|TRBV15
CATSTSDRSYEQYF
TGTGCCACCAGCACTTCGGACAGGTCCTACGAGCAGTACTTC
>TRBD1|TRBJ2-4|-|TRBV9
CASSEGTGTIQYF
TGTGCCAGCAGCGAAGGGACAGGGACCATTCAGTACTTC
>-|TRBJ2-6|-|TRBV4-1
CASSPEGTAGANVLTF
TGCGCCAGCAGCCCCGAAGGGACTGCCGGGGCCAACGTCCTGACTTTC
>TRBD2|TRBJ2-7|-|TRBV4-1
CASGTSGGAYEQYF
TGCGCCAGCGGGACTAGCGGGGGGGCCTACGAGCAGTACTTC
>-|TRBJ2-5|-|TRBV5-5
CASSSGEGIKETQYF
TGTGCCAGCAGCTCGGGAGAGGGGATAAAAGAGACCCAGTACTTC
>TRBD1|TRBJ2-1|-|TRBV2
CASTRGQGVNEQFF
TGTGCCAGCACGAGGGGACAGGGCGTCAATGAGCAGTTCTTC
>-|TRBJ1-6|-|TRBV7-3
CASSPGQYNSPLHF
TGTGCCAGCAGCCCGGGACAATATAATTCACCCCTCCACTTT
>-|TRBJ2-7|-|TRBV30
CAWRRQSSYEQYF
TGTGCCTGGAGGCGACAGAGCTCCTACGAGCAGTACTTC
>TRBD2|TRBJ2-1|-|TRBV4-1
CASSQDRGLAGARFF
TGCGCCAGCAGCCAAGATAGGGGACTAGCGGGGGCTCGGTTCTTC
>TRBD2|TRBJ2-7|-|TRBV2
CASSFPRTSGGGYEQYF
TGTGCCAGCAGCTTCCCCCGGACTAGCGGGGGGGGCTACGAGCAGTACTTC
>TRBD2|TRBJ2-1|-|TRBV15
CATSYSGGTYNEQFF
TGTGCCACCAGCTATAGCGGGGGTACCTACAATGAGCAGTTCTTC
>-|TRBJ2-3|few|TRBV4-1
CASSLREGTLTDTQYF
TGCGCCAGCAGCCTCAGAGAGGGGACTCTCACAGATACGCAGTATTTT
>TRBD1|TRBJ1-1|few|TRBV7-9
CASSLVNRGTEAFF
TGTGCCAGCAGCTTAGTCAACAGGGGGACTGAAGCTTTCTTT
>TRBD2|TRBJ2-7|-|TRBV7-9
CASSFRTSLSYEQYF
TGTGCCAGCAGCTTCAGGACTAGCCTTTCCTACGAGCAGTACTTC
>TRBD2|TRBJ2-2|-|TRBV7-6
CASSQGLAGNTGELFF
TGTGCCAGCAGCCAGGGACTAGCGGGAAACACCGGGGAGCTGTTTTTT
>-|TRBJ2-2|few|TRBV29-1
CSVVTETGELFF
TGCAGCGTAGTGACAGAAACCGGGGAGCTGTTTTTT
>-|TRBJ2-7|-|TRBV7-9
CAITTLASYEQYF
TGTGCCATCACGACATTAGCATCCTACGAGCAGTACTTC
>-|TRBJ1-2|-|TRBV9
CASSWEVPGITYGYTF
TGTGCCAGCAGCTGGGAAGTCCCAGGGATCACCTATGGCTACACCTTC
>-|TRBJ1-1|-|TRBV27
CASSRGAGNLLEAFF
TGTGCCAGCAGTAGAGGGGCGGGGAATCTGTTAGAAGCTTTCTTT
>-|TRBJ2-5|-|TRBV7-8
CASSLFTGQETQYF
TGTGCCAGCAGCTTATTTACCGGACAAGAGACCCAGTACTTC
>-|TRBJ1-2|-|TRBV9
CASSVWVGSYGYTF
TGTGCCAGCAGCGTCTGGGTGGGAAGCTATGGCTACACCTTC
>-|TRBJ2-1|-|TRBV28
CAATSRPAYNEQFF
TGTGCCGCCACCTCCAGGCCTGCCTACAATGAGCAGTTCTTC
>-|TRBJ1-1|-|TRBV27
CASSLGQGTTEAFF
TGTGCCAGCAGTTTAGGTCAGGGAACGACTGAAGCTTTCTTT
>TRBD1|TRBJ1-4|few|TRBV7-9
CASSPPLDRGREKLFF
TGTGCCAGCAGCCCGCCCCTGGACAGGGGGCGTGAAAAACTGTTTTTT
>-|TRBJ2-7|-|TRBV11-2
CASSLVEQYF
TGTGCCAGCAGCCTTGTAGAGCAGTACTTC
>-|TRBJ1-2|-|TRBV5-4
CASTNPDSYGYTF
TGTGCCAGCACCAACCCGGACAGCTATGGCTACACCTTC
>-|TRBJ1-6|-|TRBV6-1
CASSGSPQGGSSPLHF
TGTGCCAGCAGTGGCTCCCCGCAGGGTGGGAGTTCACCCCTCCACTTT
>TRBD1|TRBJ2-3|-|TRBV19
CASTRGTETDTQYF
TGTGCCAGTACCAGGGGGACAGAGACAGATACGCAGTATTTT
>-|TRBJ1-1|-|TRBV15
CATSGTKLNTEAFF
TGTGCCACCAGCGGTACGAAACTGAACACTGAAGCTTTCTTT
>TRBD2|TRBJ2-5|-|TRBV7-9
CASSFGRTGGEETQYF
TGTGCCAGCAGCTTTGGGAGGACCGGGGGGGAAGAGACCCAGTACTTC
>-|TRBJ2-6|few|TRBV6-1
CASSEAATGANVLTF
TGTGCCAGCAGTGAAGCGGCAACTGGGGCCAACGTCCTGACTTTC
>TRBD1|TRBJ1-1|once|TRBV29-1
CSVEFTGTGGTEAFF
TGCAGCGTTGAGTTCACCGGGACAGGGGGCACTGAAGCTTTCTTT
>TRBD1|TRBJ2-3|-|TRBV6-4
CASSDLGQGRDTQYF
TGTGCCAGCAGTGACCTAGGACAGGGGAGAGATACGCAGTATTTT
>-|TRBJ2-3|-|TRBV27
CASRSTDGASTDTQYF
TGTGCCAGCAGATCAACCGACGGAGCTAGCACAGATACGCAGTATTTT
>-|TRBJ2-2|-|TRBV6-5
CASSYRGMDTGELFF
TGTGCCAGCAGTTACAGGGGGATGGACACCGGGGAGCTGTTTTTT
>TRBD1|TRBJ2-4|-|TRBV4-2
CASSQLTGGHNENIQYF
TGTGCCAGCAGCCAGCTAACAGGGGGCCATAACGAGAACATTCAGTACTTC
>-|TRBJ1-2|-|TRBV15
CATSRERGGQGGYTF
TGTGCCACCAGCAGAGAGAGGGGGGGCCAAGGAGGCTACACCTTC
>-|TRBJ2-1|-|TRBV6-6
CASSSPANEQFF
TGTGCCAGCAGTTCCCCGGCCAATGAGCAGTTCTTC
>-|TRBJ2-5|-|TRBV5-1
CASSFGKQETQYF
TGCGCCAGCAGCTTTGGTAAACAAGAGACCCAGTACTTC